The clone carrying this T cell receptor (beta chain) was picked up a small number of times. The sample belongs to a study of cytomegalovirus exposure and HLA in healthy donors. The CDR3 is 15 residues long. Trimming removed 0 bases from V and 7 bases from J, with 14 bases in between. Germline CDR1 reads SGHRS; CDR2 reads YFSETQ. Primers included in the PCR were 60 Vbeta and 13 Jbeta primers. Libraries were prepared by immunoSEQ multiplex PCR; TCRdb keeps only in-frame clonotypes and omits some of them. The data show roughly 160,000 clones, about 80% seen once. This receptor was taken from a man in his thirties or forties in good health and CMV-seronegative. The chain has TRBV5-1 and TRBJ1-5; D ambiguous. The source material was PBMCs. Written as DNA, the CDR3 is TGCGCCAGCAGCTTGGCACGGCAGAACGGGCAGCCCCAGCATTTT. This gives the protein CASSLARQNGQPQHF.